These T cell receptor beta chains were read from a single sample in a study of cytomegalovirus exposure and HLA in healthy donors. Using immunoSEQ multiplex PCR, the repertoire was profiled, and TCRdb retains in-frame clones only, with some absent. The repertoire holds about 82,000 clones, with less than 80% as singletons. Specimen: PBMCs. All receptors come from a man aged 40-55 years in good health and CMV-seropositive. Both conserved end residues are part of each CDR3. D genes are given only for firm matches. Clone size is not always given. Where it is, it says once, few, many or a class for expanded clones.

D | J | size | V | DNA | CDR3
NA | TRBJ2-3 | NA | TRBV4-2 | TGTGCCAGCAACCGTGGGGGCGGATCTAGCACAGATACGCAGTATTTT | CASNRGGGSSTDTQYF
NA | TRBJ1-6 | once | TRBV4-2 | TGTGCCAGCAGGCGAACCGATTCACCCCTCCACTTT | CASRRTDSPLHF
TRBD2 | TRBJ2-3 | NA | TRBV2 | TGTGCCAGCAGTGGGCTCACTAGCGACTTAACGGGTACGCAGTATTTT | CASSGLTSDLTGTQYF
NA | TRBJ2-7 | NA | TRBV28 | TGTGCCAGCAACGAACGGGGCAGGGGGAGGTACGAGCAGTACTTC | CASNERGRGRYEQYF
NA | TRBJ1-5 | NA | TRBV5-4 | TGTGCCAGCAGCTTGGCGTATAGCAATCAGCCCCAGCATTTT | CASSLAYSNQPQHF
TRBD1 | TRBJ2-3 | NA | TRBV5-6 | TGTGCCAGCAGCTTGGGAGGACAGGCCACAGATACGCAGTATTTT | CASSLGGQATDTQYF
TRBD1 | TRBJ2-3 | NA | TRBV5-1 | TGCGCCAGCAGCCCGGGACAGACAGGAGATACGCAGTATTTT | CASSPGQTGDTQYF
TRBD2 | TRBJ2-1 | NA | TRBV7-9 | TGTGCCAGCAGCTTAGAAGCGGGCAGCGGGAGGGGCCACAATGAGCAGTTCTTC | CASSLEAGSGRGHNEQFF
TRBD2 | TRBJ2-7 | NA | TRBV4-1 | TGCGCCAGCAGCCAAGCACTAGCGGCATACGAGCAGTACTTC | CASSQALAAYEQYF
TRBD1 | TRBJ1-1 | few | TRBV6-5 | TGTGCCAGCAGTCCTGGGACAGGGAGTCGAACTGAAGCTTTCTTT | CASSPGTGSRTEAFF
TRBD1 | TRBJ1-2 | NA | TRBV19 | TGTGCCAGTAGTAAGACACAGGGGGCCCCCAACTATGGCTACACCTTC | CASSKTQGAPNYGYTF
TRBD1 | TRBJ2-1 | NA | TRBV5-6 | TGTGCCAGCAGAGGACAGGACTACAATGAGCAGTTCTTC | CASRGQDYNEQFF
TRBD1 | TRBJ1-5 | NA | TRBV5-1 | TGCGCCAGCAGCTTGGCCGGTATAATATCTCTGGACAGGTTTGGTCAGCCCCAGCATTTT | CASSLAGIISLDRFGQPQHF
TRBD1 | TRBJ2-1 | NA | TRBV27 | TGTGCCAGCAGTCCCCAAACGACAGGGGGCGCCTACAATGAGCAGTTCTTC | CASSPQTTGGAYNEQFF
NA | TRBJ1-6 | few | TRBV7-2 | TGTGCCAGCAGCTTAGAGGGGCCACGGAGCTCCTATAATTCACCCCTCCACTTT | CASSLEGPRSSYNSPLHF
TRBD1 | TRBJ1-2 | NA | TRBV27 | TGTGCCAGACCGACAGGGCCCGGGGATGGCTACACCTTC | CARPTGPGDGYTF
NA | TRBJ1-1 | NA | TRBV28 | TGTGCCAGCAACAACCAAGGGGCGAACACTGAAGCTTTCTTT | CASNNQGANTEAFF
TRBD1 | TRBJ2-2 | NA | TRBV10-1 | TGCGCCAGCAGTGACCCGGGACAGGGGAACGGGGAGCTGTTTTTT | CASSDPGQGNGELFF
NA | TRBJ2-7 | NA | TRBV18 | TGTGCCAGCTCACTAGGACAGGGACTACTCTACGAGCAGTACTTC | CASSLGQGLLYEQYF
NA | TRBJ1-1 | NA | TRBV10-3 | TGTGCCATCAGTGTGGCGAACACTGAAGCTTTCTTT | CAISVANTEAFF
TRBD2 | TRBJ2-2 | NA | TRBV5-5 | TGTGCCAGCAGCTTGGGACTAGCGGGAGTAGGGGAGCTGTTTTTT | CASSLGLAGVGELFF
TRBD1 | TRBJ1-2 | NA | TRBV7-2 | TGTGCCAGCAGCCCAGGGACAGGGGGCCACTATGGCTACACCTTC | CASSPGTGGHYGYTF
TRBD1 | TRBJ1-1 | NA | TRBV9 | TGTGCCAGCAGCGTAGGGGGACAGGGGGCGAACACTGAAGCTTTCTTT | CASSVGGQGANTEAFF
TRBD1 | TRBJ1-6 | NA | TRBV4-2 | TGTGCCAGCAGCCAAGCCCGGGACAGGGGATCACCCCTCCACTTT | CASSQARDRGSPLHF
TRBD1 | TRBJ1-2 | NA | TRBV4-1 | TGCGCCAGCAGCCAAGAACAGGGGGCGCTTTTTGATGGCTACACCTTC | CASSQEQGALFDGYTF
TRBD2 | TRBJ2-5 | once | TRBV11-2 | TGTGCCAGCAGCTTAGGGCTAGCGGGGGGGCGAGAGACCCAGTACTTC | CASSLGLAGGRETQYF